The T cell receptor (beta chain) under discussion was sequenced for a study of blood T cell repertoires in COVID-19. About the study: Material from acute and convalescent COVID-19 was sourced from the United States, Italy and Spain. The analysed material was cDNA or gDNA that came from T cells, B-cell-depleted T cells, or PBMCs.

Germline V gene data show CDR1 as DFQATT and CDR2 as SNEGSKA (reference sequence). V gave up 3 bases and J gave up 0 bases, with 3 bases separating them. The CDR3 extends over 12 amino acids. Across under 25 US areas, participants ranged in age from roughly 18 to 95 years. The assay was immunoSEQ multiplex PCR, and TCRdb's table has in-frame clones only and misses some. This sample has approximately 220,000 clones, with around 80% found just once. The receptor was derived from a woman in her thirties or forties with acute COVID-19. This rearrangement joins TRBV20-1 to TRBJ1-5; D uncertain. Input material: PBMCs or T cells enriched from blood (not recorded which). This chain's CDR3 is CSASYSNQPQHF. The CDR3 nucleotides are TGCAGTGCTAGTTATAGCAATCAGCCCCAGCATTTT.